This T cell receptor (beta chain) was sequenced for a study of blood T cell repertoires in COVID-19. V was clipped by 1 base and J by 4 bases, with 11 bases between them. Germline-derived CDR1 and CDR2 are MGHRA and YSYEKL. The CDR3 covers 14 residues. Data came from immunoSEQ multiplex PCR; TCRdb stores just in-frame clones and leaves some out. The sample holds nearly 200,000 clones, roughly 81% seen once. Sequencing was performed on peripheral blood. The V gene is TRBV4-1, the J gene TRBJ2-7, with D unresolved. The TCR sequence derives from a woman in her 70s with active or convalescent COVID-19. The CDR3: CASSQVESLYEQYF. The DNA for the CDR3 is TGCGCCAGCAGCCAAGTGGAGTCCTTGTACGAGCAGTACTTC.